This TCR beta chain emerged from a study of OX40 agonist ivuxolimab in advanced cancers. Across the study: Partial responses were achieved by three patients: one hepatocellular carcinoma, two cutaneous melanoma.

As concerns this clone: Antigen: not known.

Whole-study findings and limits: Expanded peripheral T cells had an undetermined antigen specificity.

Measured with immunoSEQ multiplex PCR; TCRdb has only the in-frame clones, and not every one. The sample contains 65,000 to 75,000 clones, approximately 81% of which appear only once. Germline V gene lookup returns CDR1 SGHNT and CDR2 YENEEA. This CDR3 has 17 residues. Any history of autoimmune disease or systemic immunosuppression disqualified patients. This rearrangement joins TRBV11-3 to TRBJ2-5, with D possibly matching TRBD1 (6 bases). The J call is uncertain, as TRBJ2-7 better fits the DNA end. The material sequenced was CD4+ or CD8+ T cells sorted from blood, taken in a trial of the OX40 agonist ivuxolimab. The clonotype was recovered from an adult with an advanced solid tumor such as melanoma, head and neck, liver or kidney cancer. CDR3 residues: CASSLGSWTVIIYEQYF. The DNA of the CDR3 is TGTGCCAGCAGCTTAGGATCTTGGACAGTGATCATCTACGAGCAGTACTTC.